This TCR beta chain was sequenced for a study of cytotoxic CD8 clonotypes in ibrutinib-treated CLL. CDR1 and CDR2 (germline): MNHEY, SMNVEV (reference sequence). V shed 5 bases, J shed 7 bases, and the junction held 11 bases outside the gene matches. The CDR3 has 16 residues. TCRdb keeps only in-frame clones here, not all; method: immunoSEQ multiplex PCR. The data show 80,000 to 95,000 clones, roughly three quarters seen once. This TCR came from a human donor with chronic lymphocytic leukemia. Sequencing was performed on PBMCs, taken after 12 months of ibrutinib treatment. The rearrangement links TRBV27 to TRBJ2-1; 10 bases match TRBD1. The DNA for the CDR3 is TGTGCCAGCAGTCCTCGACAGGGGGCGCGGGGGAATGAGCAGTTCTTC. The encoded protein is CASSPRQGARGNEQFF.